Reported below is one TCR beta chain. Antigen unknown. This sample is drawn from a study of cytomegalovirus exposure and HLA in healthy donors. Study information: According to later analysis, the same platform produced the 130 or so validation and 666 first-cohort repertoires.

Germline V lookup: CDR1 SNHLY, CDR2 FYNNEI. Trimming removed 6 bases from V and 6 bases from J; junction bases left unmatched: 6. CDR3 size: 14 residues. Findings and caveats of the study: Some public TCRs appeared in many individuals, while most sequences were rare. Listed as cytomegalovirus-associated were around 160 TCR beta chains. In the approximately 120 validation repertoires, a later analysis found that first-cohort TCR clusters tended to co-occur.

Sequencing used immunoSEQ multiplex PCR; TCRdb keeps in-frame clones, though not all of them. The table lists about 140,000 clones, 88% of them singletons. This chain connects TRBV2 to TRBJ2-7, with 12 bases that match TRBD2. The receptor was isolated from a woman aged 18-35 years in good health and CMV-seropositive. The sample comprised PBMCs. For the CDR3, the DNA is TGTGCCAGCAGGGTCGAACTAGCGGGGGGCGAGCAGTACTTC. Translation: CASRVELAGGEQYF.